This T cell receptor (beta chain) was recovered during a study of T-cell reconstitution after alpha-beta-depleted transplantation in children. This sample's TCRbeta library carried unique molecular identifier barcodes. TCRdb re-analysed the PCR reads in MiXCR, keeping a single row per CDR3 protein. In the table there are about 540,000 distinct CDR3 sequences, around 20% of which are singletons. Trimming cost V 3 bases and J 3 bases; bases outside gene matches: 11. This CDR3 is 16 amino acids long. CDR1 is MNHEY, CDR2 SMNVEV, per germline (reference sequence). This clonotype was detected only a few times.

The chain recombines TRBV27 with TRBJ2-7, with TRBD2 matching 7 bases. The specimen was PBMCs from the stem cell graft donor, collected from the stem cell graft. This sequence originates from a human donor who donated a stem cell graft to a child with acute lymphoblastic leukemia. The CDR3 DNA reads as TGTGCCAGCAGTTTGTCCGGGACTACTTATTTCTACGAGCAGTACTTC. This encodes CASSLSGTTYFYEQYF.